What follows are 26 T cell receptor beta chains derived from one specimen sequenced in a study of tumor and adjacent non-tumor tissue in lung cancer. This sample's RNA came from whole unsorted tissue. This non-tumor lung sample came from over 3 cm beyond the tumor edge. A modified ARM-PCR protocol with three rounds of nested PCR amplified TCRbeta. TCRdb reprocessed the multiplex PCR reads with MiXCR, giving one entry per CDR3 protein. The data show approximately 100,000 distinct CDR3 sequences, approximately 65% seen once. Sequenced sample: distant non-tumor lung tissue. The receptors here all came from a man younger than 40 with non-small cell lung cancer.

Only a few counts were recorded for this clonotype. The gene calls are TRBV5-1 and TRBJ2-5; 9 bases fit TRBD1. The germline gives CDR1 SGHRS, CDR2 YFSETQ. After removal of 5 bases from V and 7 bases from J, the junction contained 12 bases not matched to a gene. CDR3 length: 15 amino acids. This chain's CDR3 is CASRSSGTGIGTQYF. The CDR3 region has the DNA TGCGCCAGCAGATCCTCCGGGACAGGGATTGGGACCCAGTACTTC.

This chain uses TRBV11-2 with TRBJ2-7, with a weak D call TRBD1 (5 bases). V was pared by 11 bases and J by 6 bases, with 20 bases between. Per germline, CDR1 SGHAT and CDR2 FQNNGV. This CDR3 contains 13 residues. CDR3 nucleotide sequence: TGTGCCGACAGCTTAGGGCAGCTGAGCGAGCAGTACTTC. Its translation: CADSLGQLSEQYF.

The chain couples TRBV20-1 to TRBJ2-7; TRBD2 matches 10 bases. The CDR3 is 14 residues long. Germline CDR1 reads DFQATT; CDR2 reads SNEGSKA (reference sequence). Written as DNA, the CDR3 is TGCGATGCCAGGACTAGCGGAGCATCCTACGAGCAGTACTTC. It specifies CDARTSGASYEQYF.

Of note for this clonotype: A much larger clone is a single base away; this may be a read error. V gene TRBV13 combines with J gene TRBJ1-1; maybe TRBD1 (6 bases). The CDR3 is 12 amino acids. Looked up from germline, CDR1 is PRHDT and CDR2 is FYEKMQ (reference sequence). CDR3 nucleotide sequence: TGTCCCAGCAGCCAGGGGCCGCGGGAAGCTTTCTTT. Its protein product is CPSSQGPREAFF.

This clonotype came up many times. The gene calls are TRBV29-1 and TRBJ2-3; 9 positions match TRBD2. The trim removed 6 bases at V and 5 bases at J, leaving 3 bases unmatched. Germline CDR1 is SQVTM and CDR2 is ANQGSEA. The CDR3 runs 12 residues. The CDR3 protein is CSVLTSGDTQYF. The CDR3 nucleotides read TGCAGCGTCTTGACTAGCGGAGATACGCAGTATTTT.

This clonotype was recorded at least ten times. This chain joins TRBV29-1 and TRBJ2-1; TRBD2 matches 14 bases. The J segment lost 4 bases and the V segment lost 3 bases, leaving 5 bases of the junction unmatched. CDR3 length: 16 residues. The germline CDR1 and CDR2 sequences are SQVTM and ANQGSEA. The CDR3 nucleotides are TGCAGCGTTGACGCGACTAGCGGGGGGGAGTACAATGAGCAGTTCTTC. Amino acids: CSVDATSGGEYNEQFF.

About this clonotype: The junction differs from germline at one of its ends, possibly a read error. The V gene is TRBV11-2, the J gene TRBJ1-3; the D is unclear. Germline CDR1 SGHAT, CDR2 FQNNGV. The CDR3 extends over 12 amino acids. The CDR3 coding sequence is TGTGCCAGCAGGTTAGCAACTGACACCATATATTTT. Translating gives CASRLATDTIYF.

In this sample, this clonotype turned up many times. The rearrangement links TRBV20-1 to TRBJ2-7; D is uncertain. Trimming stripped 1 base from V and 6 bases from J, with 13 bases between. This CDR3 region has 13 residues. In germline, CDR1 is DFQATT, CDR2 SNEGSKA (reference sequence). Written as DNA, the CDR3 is TGCAGTGCTAGAGCCCTTACTATCGGCGAGCAGTACTTC. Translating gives CSARALTIGEQYF.

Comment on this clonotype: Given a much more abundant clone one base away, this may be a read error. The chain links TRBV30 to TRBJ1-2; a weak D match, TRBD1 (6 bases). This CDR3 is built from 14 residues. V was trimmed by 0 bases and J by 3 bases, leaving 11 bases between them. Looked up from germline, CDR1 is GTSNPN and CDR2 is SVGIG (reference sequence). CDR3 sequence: CAWSVGGIHYGYTF. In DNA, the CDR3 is TGTGCCTGGAGTGTAGGGGGAATCCACTATGGCTACACCTTC.

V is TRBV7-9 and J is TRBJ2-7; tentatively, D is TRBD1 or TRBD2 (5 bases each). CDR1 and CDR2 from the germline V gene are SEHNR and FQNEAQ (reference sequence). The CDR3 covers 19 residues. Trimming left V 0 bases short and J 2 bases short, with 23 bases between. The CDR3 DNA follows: TGTGCCAGCAGCTTAGCGCTTGGAGGACATCTGGTACCAACCTACGAGCAGTACTTC. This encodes CASSLALGGHLVPTYEQYF.

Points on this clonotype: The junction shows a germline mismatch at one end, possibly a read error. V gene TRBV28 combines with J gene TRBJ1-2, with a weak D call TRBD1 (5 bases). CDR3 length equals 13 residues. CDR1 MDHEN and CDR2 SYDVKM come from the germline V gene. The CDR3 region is CASLQTAKYGYTF. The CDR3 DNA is TGTGCCAGTCTACAGACAGCTAAATATGGCTACACCTTC.

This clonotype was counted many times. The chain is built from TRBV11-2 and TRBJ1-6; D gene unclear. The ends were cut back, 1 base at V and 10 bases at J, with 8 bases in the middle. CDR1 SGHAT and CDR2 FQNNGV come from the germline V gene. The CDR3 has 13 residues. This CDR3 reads CASSLVGVSPLHF. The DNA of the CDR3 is TGTGCCAGCAGCTTAGTCGGGGTCTCACCCCTCCACTTT.

Here the CDR3 DNA reads TGTGTCAGAAGTTCCTCAGGTCTCGGAAAACTGTTTTTT. Encoded protein: CVRSSSGLGKLFF. The V and J genes are TRBV6-2 or TRBV6-3 and TRBJ1-4; D is unclear. Germline V gene lookup returns CDR1 MNHEY and CDR2 SVGEGT. CDR3 length: 13 amino acids.

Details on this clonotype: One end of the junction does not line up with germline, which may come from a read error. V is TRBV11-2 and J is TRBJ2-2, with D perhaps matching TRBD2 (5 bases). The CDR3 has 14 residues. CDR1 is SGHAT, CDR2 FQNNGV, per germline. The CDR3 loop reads CASRSPLGTGELFF. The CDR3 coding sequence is TGTGCCAGCAGGTCCCCCCTGGGCACCGGGGAGTTGTTTTTT.

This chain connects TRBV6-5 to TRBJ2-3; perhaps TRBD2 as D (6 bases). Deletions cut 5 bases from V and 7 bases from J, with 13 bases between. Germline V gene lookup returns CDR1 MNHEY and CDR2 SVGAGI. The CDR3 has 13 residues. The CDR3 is CASSQQRAYTQYF. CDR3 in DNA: TGTGCCAGCAGTCAGCAGCGGGCCTATACGCAGTATTTT.

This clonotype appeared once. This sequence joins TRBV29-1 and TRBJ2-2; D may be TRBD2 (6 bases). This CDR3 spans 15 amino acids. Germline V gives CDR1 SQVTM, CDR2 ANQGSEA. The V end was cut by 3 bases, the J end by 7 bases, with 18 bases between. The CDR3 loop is CSVDTGEGLLGELFF. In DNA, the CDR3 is TGCAGCGTTGATACGGGGGAAGGTCTTCTCGGGGAGCTGTTTTTT.

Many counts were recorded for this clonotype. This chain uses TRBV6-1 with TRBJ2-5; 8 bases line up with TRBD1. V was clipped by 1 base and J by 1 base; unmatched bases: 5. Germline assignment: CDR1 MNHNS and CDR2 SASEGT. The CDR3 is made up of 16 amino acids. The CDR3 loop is CASSEVVGTGQETQYF. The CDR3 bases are TGTGCCAGCAGTGAAGTAGTAGGGACAGGCCAAGAGACCCAGTACTTC.

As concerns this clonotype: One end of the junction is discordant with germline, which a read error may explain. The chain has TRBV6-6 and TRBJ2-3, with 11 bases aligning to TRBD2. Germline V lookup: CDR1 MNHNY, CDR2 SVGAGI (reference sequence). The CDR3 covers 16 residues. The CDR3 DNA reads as TGTGCCAACAGTCGGACCGGGACTAGCGGCACAGATACGCAATATTTT. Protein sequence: CANSRTGTSGTDTQYF.

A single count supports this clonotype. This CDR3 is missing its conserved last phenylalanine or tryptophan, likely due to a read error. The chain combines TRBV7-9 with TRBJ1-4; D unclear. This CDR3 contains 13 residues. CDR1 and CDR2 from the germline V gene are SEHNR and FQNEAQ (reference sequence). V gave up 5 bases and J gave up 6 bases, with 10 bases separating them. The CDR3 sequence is CASSRYGDEKLFI. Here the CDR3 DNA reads TGTGCCAGCAGCCGTTACGGGGATGAAAAACTGTTTATT.

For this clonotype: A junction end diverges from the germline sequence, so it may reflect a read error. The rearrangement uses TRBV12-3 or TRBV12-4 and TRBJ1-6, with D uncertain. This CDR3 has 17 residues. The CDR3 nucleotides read TGTGACAGCAGTCCAGATGCGGGTTCCTTTTATAATTCACCCCTCCACTTT. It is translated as CDSSPDAGSFYNSPLHF.

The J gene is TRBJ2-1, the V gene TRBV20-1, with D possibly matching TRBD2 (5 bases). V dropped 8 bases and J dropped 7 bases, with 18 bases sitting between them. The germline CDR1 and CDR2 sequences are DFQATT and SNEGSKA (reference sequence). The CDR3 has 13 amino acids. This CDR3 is CSTNTRHANEQFF. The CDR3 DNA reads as TGCAGTACTAATACTAGACACGCAAATGAGCAGTTCTTC.

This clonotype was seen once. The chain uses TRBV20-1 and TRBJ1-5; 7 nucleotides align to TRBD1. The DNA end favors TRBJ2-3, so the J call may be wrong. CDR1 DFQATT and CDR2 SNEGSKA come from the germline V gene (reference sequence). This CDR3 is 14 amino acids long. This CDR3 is CSAFGQVSNQPQYF. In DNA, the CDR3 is TGCAGTGCTTTTGGACAGGTTAGCAATCAGCCCCAGTATTTT.

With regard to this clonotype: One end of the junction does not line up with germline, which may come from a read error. CDR3 sequence: CANSHALDRPRGPKHF. CDR3 coding DNA: TGCGCCAACAGCCACGCCCTGGACAGGCCCCGTGGGCCCAAGCATTTT. The chain uses TRBV4-1 and TRBJ1-5; TRBD1 agrees at 7 bases. The CDR3 is 16 residues long. The germline V gene encodes CDR1 MGHRA and CDR2 YSYEKL.

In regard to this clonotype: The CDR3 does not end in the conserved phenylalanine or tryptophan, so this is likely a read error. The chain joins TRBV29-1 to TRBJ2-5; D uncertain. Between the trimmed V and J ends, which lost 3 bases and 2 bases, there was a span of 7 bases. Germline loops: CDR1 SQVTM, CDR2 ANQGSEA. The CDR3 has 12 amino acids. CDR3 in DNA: TGCAGCGTTGACTGGGGACAAGAGACCCAGTACCTC. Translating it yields CSVDWGQETQYL.

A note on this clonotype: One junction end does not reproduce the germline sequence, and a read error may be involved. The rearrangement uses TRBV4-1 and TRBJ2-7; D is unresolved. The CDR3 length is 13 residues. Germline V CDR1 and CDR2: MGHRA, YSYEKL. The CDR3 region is CASSQAGPHERYF. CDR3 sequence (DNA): TGCGCCAGTAGCCAAGCCGGACCCCACGAGCGGTACTTC.

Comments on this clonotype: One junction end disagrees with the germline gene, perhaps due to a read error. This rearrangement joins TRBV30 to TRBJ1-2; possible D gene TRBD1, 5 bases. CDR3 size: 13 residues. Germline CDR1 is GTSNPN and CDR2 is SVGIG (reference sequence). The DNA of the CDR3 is TGTCCCTGGGACTTGGACAAACGCTATGGCTACACCTTC. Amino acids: CPWDLDKRYGYTF.